The text below deals with one T cell receptor beta chain. The sample originates from a study of blood T cell repertoires in COVID-19. Profiling relied on immunoSEQ multiplex PCR, and the TCRdb table lists in-frame clones only, not all of them. The sample consists of around 250,000 clones, around 81% of them appearing once. Germline V gives CDR1 MNHNY, CDR2 SVGAGI (reference sequence). This CDR3 has 16 amino acids. V shed 0 bases and J 9 bases; nucleotides not matched to a gene: 8. The specimen was PBMCs or T cells enriched from blood (not recorded which). The receptor was isolated from a middle-aged man who had recovered from COVID-19. The rearrangement uses TRBV6-6 and TRBJ2-2; 9 nucleotides align to TRBD1. The CDR3 region has the DNA TGTGCCAGCAGTTACTCCCCGAGGGACAGGGTTTGGGAGCTGTTTTTT. Translation: CASSYSPRDRVWELFF.